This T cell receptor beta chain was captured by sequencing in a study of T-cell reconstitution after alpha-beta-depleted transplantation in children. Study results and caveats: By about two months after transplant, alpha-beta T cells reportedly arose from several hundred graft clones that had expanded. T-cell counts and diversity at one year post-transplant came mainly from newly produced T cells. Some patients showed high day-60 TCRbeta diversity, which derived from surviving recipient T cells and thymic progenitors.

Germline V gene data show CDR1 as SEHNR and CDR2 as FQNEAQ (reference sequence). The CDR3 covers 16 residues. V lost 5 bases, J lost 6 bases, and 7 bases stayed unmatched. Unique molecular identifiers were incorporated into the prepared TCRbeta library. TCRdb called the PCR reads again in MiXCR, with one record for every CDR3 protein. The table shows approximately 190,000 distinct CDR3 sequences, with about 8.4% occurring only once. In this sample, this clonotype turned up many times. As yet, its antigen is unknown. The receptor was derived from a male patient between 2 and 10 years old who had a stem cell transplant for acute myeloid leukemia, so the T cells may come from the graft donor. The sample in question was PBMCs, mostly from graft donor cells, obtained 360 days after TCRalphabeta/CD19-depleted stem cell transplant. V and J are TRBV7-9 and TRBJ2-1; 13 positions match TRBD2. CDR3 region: CASSPRTSGSINEQFF. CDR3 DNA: TGTGCCAGCAGCCCACGGACTAGCGGGAGTATCAATGAGCAGTTCTTC.